Only a few counts were recorded for the clone carrying this TCR beta chain. The antigen remains undetermined. A single record per CDR3 protein comes from TCRdb applying MiXCR to the reads. The data contain 150,000 to 200,000 distinct CDR3 sequences, under 15% of them singletons. Germline V gene sequence: CDR1 SGHDN, CDR2 FVKESK. The CDR3 sequence is 12 residues long. Trimming pared 1 base from V and 9 bases from J, leaving 4 bases between. The entry originates in a study of T cell repertoires in cytomegalovirus infection. Study-level information: Carrying CMV and the relevant HLA type showed in public TCR beta signatures. Whole-study findings and limits: Individuals carrying CMV plus the relevant HLA were identified by cumulative frequency of public TCR beta families. What dominated the ex vivo response were HLA-C-restricted CMV-specific TCR beta clonotypes.

The sample comprised PBMCs. V and J are TRBV14 and TRBJ1-6; D not resolved. The sequence was obtained from a human donor in good health (CMV status not recorded). Some clones in this sample may be carry-over from other donors' samples. This CDR3 reads CASSQGFSPLHF. In DNA form, the CDR3 reads TGTGCCAGCAGCCAAGGCTTTTCACCCCTCCACTTT.